This entry lists 16 T cell receptor beta chains sequenced from one sample in a study of cytomegalovirus exposure and HLA in healthy donors. The PCR ran on 60 Vbeta and 13 Jbeta primers. Using immunoSEQ multiplex PCR, the repertoire was profiled, and TCRdb retains in-frame clones only, with some absent. This listing includes 95,000 to 150,000 clones. Input material: PBMCs. The receptors originated from a man aged 18 to 29 in good health and CMV-seronegative.

This chain links TRBV6-1 with TRBJ1-4; D perhaps matches TRBD1 (5 bases). This CDR3 region has 14 residues. Germline CDR1 MNHNS, CDR2 SASEGT. The V end lost 4 bases, the J end lost 12 bases, and 18 bases lay between the germline ends. This chain's CDR3 is CASSAYSAGGELFF. Written as DNA, the CDR3 is TGTGCCAGCAGTGCATATTCTGCCGGGGGAGAACTGTTTTTT.

The chain joins TRBV28 to TRBJ2-7, with unresolved D. From germline, CDR1 is MDHEN and CDR2 SYDVKM. The CDR3 is 13 amino acids. V lost 7 bases and J lost 0, with 10 bases in between. This CDR3 reads CASIAPSSYEQYF. The CDR3, as DNA: TGTGCCAGCATAGCACCGAGCTCCTACGAGCAGTACTTC.

The chain uses TRBV14 and TRBJ1-1; 7 nucleotides match TRBD1. Trimming at V came to 4 bases and at J to 4 bases, leaving 6 bases not matched to a gene. Germline V gene lookup returns CDR1 SGHDN and CDR2 FVKESK. The CDR3 is made up of 14 amino acids. The CDR3 DNA sequence: TGTGCCAGCAGCCTTAGACAGGGTGGCACTGAAGCTTTCTTT. This gives the protein CASSLRQGGTEAFF.

V gene TRBV7-9 combines with J gene TRBJ2-1; D may be TRBD2 (5 bases). The CDR3 length is 13 residues. The germline gives CDR1 SEHNR, CDR2 FQNEAQ (reference sequence). V lost 4 bases, J lost 8 bases, and 12 bases lay in between. CDR3 nucleotide sequence: TGTGCCAGCAGCTGGAGCGTTAGCGATGAGCAGTTCTTC. Translating it yields CASSWSVSDEQFF.

The chain links TRBV19 to TRBJ1-3; D is unresolved. CDR1 is LNHDA and CDR2 is SQIVND in the germline V gene (reference sequence). V gave up 4 bases and J gave up 3 bases, with 16 bases separating them. CDR3 length: 16 residues. The CDR3 is CASSTAPPGLGNTIYF. DNA for the CDR3: TGTGCCAGTAGTACCGCTCCTCCCGGTCTTGGAAACACCATATATTTT.

This chain connects TRBV29-1 to TRBJ1-1; D unclear. The V gene's germline CDR1 is SQVTM and CDR2 ANQGSEA. Trimming stripped 3 bases from V and 0 bases from J, with 8 bases between. This CDR3 region has 13 residues. The CDR3 reads CSVDSGMNTEAFF. CDR3 coding DNA: TGCAGCGTTGATTCCGGGATGAACACTGAAGCTTTCTTT.

This rearrangement joins TRBV30 to TRBJ1-5; possible D gene TRBD1, 6 bases. Germline CDR1 is GTSNPN and CDR2 is SVGIG (reference sequence). The length of the CDR3 is 17 residues. The V end lost 2 bases, the J end lost 2 bases, and 19 bases lay between the germline ends. The CDR3 coding sequence is TGTGCCTGGAGTCTCGGGGCACTCAGGGGAGGCAATCAGCCCCAGCATTTT. It encodes CAWSLGALRGGNQPQHF.

The V gene is TRBV7-8, the J gene TRBJ2-7, with D perhaps TRBD1 (5 bases). CDR1 is SGHVS, CDR2 FQNEAQ, per germline. The CDR3 length is 14 residues. Trimming removed 2 bases at V and 2 bases at J, with 10 bases between. The CDR3 DNA sequence: TGTGCCAGCAGCTTACTAGGGGTCCCCTACGAGCAGTACTTC. This encodes CASSLLGVPYEQYF.

The CDR3 spells CASSLEIRGNTIYF. Written as DNA, the CDR3 is TGTGCCAGCAGCTTAGAGATCCGAGGCAACACCATATATTTT. V gene TRBV7-9 combines with J gene TRBJ1-3, with unresolved D. The length of the CDR3 is 14 residues. V lost 1 base and J 7 bases, leaving 11 bases between the germline ends. Germline CDR1 SEHNR, CDR2 FQNEAQ (reference sequence).

The chain recombines TRBV7-2 with TRBJ2-7, with no clear D. In germline, CDR1 is SGHTA, CDR2 FQGNSA. The V end was cut by 5 bases, the J end by 5 bases, with 16 bases between. CDR3 length equals 14 residues. The CDR3, as DNA: TGTGCCAGCAGCGCCTCAACTTGGAGAAACGAGCAGTACTTC. It is translated as CASSASTWRNEQYF.

The chain has TRBV9 and TRBJ2-3; the D is unclear. Trimming took off 4 bases at V and 6 bases at J, with 12 bases between the two ends. The V gene's germline CDR1 is SGDLS and CDR2 YYNGEE. The CDR3 runs to 13 residues. Written as DNA, the CDR3 is TGTGCCAGCAGCTCAGACCCCGGGGATACGCAGTATTTT. Encoded protein: CASSSDPGDTQYF. The full variable domain, its missing parts supplied by reference TRBV9 and TRBJ2-3, is DSGVTQTPKHLITATGQRVTLRCSPRSGDLSVYWYQQSLDQGLQFLIQYYNGEERAKGNILERFSAQQFPDLHSELNLSSLELGDSALYFCASSSDPGDTQYFGPGTRLTVL.

The rearrangement uses TRBV18 and TRBJ1-2, with D perhaps TRBD1 (5 bases). The germline V gene has CDR1 KGHSH and CDR2 LQKENI. The length of the CDR3 is 15 residues. Trimming removed 3 bases from V and 2 bases from J, with 13 bases in between. The CDR3 bases are TGTGCCAGCTCACCGTTAGGGACTGAAAACTATGGCTACACCTTC. It specifies CASSPLGTENYGYTF.

The gene calls are TRBV7-2 and TRBJ2-2; 8 bases line up with TRBD2. This CDR3 comprises 14 residues. Germline-derived CDR1 and CDR2 are SGHTA and FQGNSA. With V trimmed by 5 bases and J by 6 bases, 5 bases remained unmatched. In nucleotides, the CDR3 is TGTGCCAGCAGCGCCCAGACTAGCGCCGGGGAGCTGTTTTTT. Translation: CASSAQTSAGELFF.

The V call is TRBV18, the J call TRBJ2-7; D may be TRBD2 (7 bases). Germline V gives CDR1 KGHSH, CDR2 LQKENI. This CDR3 has 17 amino acids. V was clipped by 0 bases and J by 2 bases, with 17 bases between them. The CDR3 region is CASSPPGGGGQTYEQYF. The CDR3 bases are TGTGCCAGCTCACCACCGGGGGGCGGGGGCCAAACCTACGAGCAGTACTTC.

This chain joins TRBV5-1 and TRBJ1-2; 7 bases agree with TRBD1. The V segment lost 5 bases and the J segment 5 bases; nucleotides outside the gene matches: 12. CDR3 size: 15 residues. Germline V gene sequence: CDR1 SGHRS, CDR2 YFSETQ. DNA of the CDR3: TGCGCCAGCAGAGATGGACAGGAAAGAGAGTATGGCTACACCTTC. Encoded protein: CASRDGQEREYGYTF.

This chain uses TRBV6-1 with TRBJ2-3, with D perhaps TRBD1 (6 bases). Germline V gives CDR1 MNHNS, CDR2 SASEGT. This CDR3 is built from 14 residues. V dropped 6 bases and J dropped 4 bases, with 14 bases sitting between them. CDR3 sequence: CASSFKGESDTQYF. CDR3 DNA: TGTGCCAGCAGCTTCAAGGGGGAATCAGATACGCAGTATTTT.